The rows below give T cell receptor beta chains drawn from one sample of a study of shared clonotypes between healthy human individuals. The method was immunoSEQ multiplex PCR; TCRdb's version includes in-frame clones alone and lacks a portion of them. The repertoire holds roughly 1 million clones, about 75% seen once, with about 1.5% in the top ten. The sequenced sample was memory CD4+ T cells sorted from blood. Receptors were obtained from a man aged 18 to 30 in good health. The CDR3 runs from the conserved cysteine through the conserved F or W. The order of the fields is J gene, V gene, clone size, D gene, CDR3 protein, CDR3 DNA. A D gene is named only where the DNA matches it firmly. The size of a clone is reported for some rows only, either as once, few or many, or as a class for expanded clones.

>TRBJ2-3|TRBV7-6|.|.
CASSLVGLSTDTQYF
TGTGCCAGCAGCTTAGTGGGGCTTAGCACAGATACGCAGTATTTT
>TRBJ2-1|TRBV5-1|.|TRBD2
CASSLSLAGYNEQFF
TGCGCCAGCAGCTTGAGCCTAGCGGGATACAATGAGCAGTTCTTC
>TRBJ2-7|TRBV7-2|.|.
CASSLDLGGWYEQYF
TGTGCCAGCAGCTTAGACTTGGGGGGCTGGTACGAGCAGTACTTC
>TRBJ1-4|TRBV7-9|.|.
CASSPRGGSGEKLFF
TGTGCCAGCAGCCCCCGGGGGGGGTCCGGGGAAAAACTGTTTTTT
>TRBJ2-3|TRBV5-1|.|TRBD2
CASSRLLAGGLDF
TGCGCCAGCAGCCGACTACTAGCGGGGGGGCTCGATTTT
>TRBJ1-2|TRBV7-3|.|.
CASSLQGGYGYTF
TGTGCCAGCAGCTTACAGGGCGGGTATGGCTACACCTTC
>TRBJ2-7|TRBV10-3|.|TRBD1
CAIRLQGDYEQYF
TGTGCCATCAGGCTACAGGGGGACTACGAGCAGTACTTC
>TRBJ2-4|TRBV10-3|.|TRBD1
CAISESTGGNKNIQYF
TGTGCCATCAGTGAGTCGACAGGGGGGAACAAAAACATTCAGTACTTC
>TRBJ2-3|TRBV7-3|.|.
CASSTKYGDTQYF
TGTGCCAGCAGCACGAAGTACGGAGATACGCAGTATTTT
>TRBJ2-5|TRBV5-1|.|TRBD2
CASSLGLAGGETQYF
TGCGCCAGCAGCTTGGGACTAGCGGGGGGCGAGACCCAGTACTTC
>TRBJ1-2|TRBV10-3|.|TRBD1
CAISEGQVVNYGYTF
TGTGCCATCAGTGAGGGACAGGTTGTCAACTATGGCTACACCTTC
>TRBJ2-5|TRBV19|.|.
CASSIDGETQYF
TGTGCCAGTAGTATAGACGGAGAGACCCAGTACTTC
>TRBJ1-1|TRBV2|.|TRBD1
CASSAHRGVTEAFF
TGTGCCAGCAGTGCACACAGGGGCGTCACTGAAGCTTTCTTT
>TRBJ1-5|TRBV5-6|few|TRBD1
CASSLWDRLNQPQHF
TGTGCCAGCAGCTTGTGGGACAGGCTCAATCAGCCCCAGCATTTT
>TRBJ2-1|TRBV6-5|.|.
CASSYFEGADEQFF
TGTGCCAGCAGTTACTTCGAGGGAGCAGATGAGCAGTTCTTC
>TRBJ1-1|TRBV21-1|few|.
CASSDERDRESRNTEAFF
TGTGCCAGCAGCGACGAACGGGACAGGGAATCAAGGAACACTGAAGCTTTCTTT
>TRBJ2-2|TRBV30|.|.
CAWLPADRTGELFF
TGTGCCTGGCTCCCAGCGGACAGAACCGGGGAGCTGTTTTTT
>TRBJ2-3|TRBV7-2|.|.
CASSPVGVGTDTQYF
TGTGCCAGCAGTCCCGTGGGGGTTGGCACAGATACGCAGTATTTT
>TRBJ2-3|TRBV11-2|.|TRBD2
CASSLGGVTSAYSTDTQYF
TGTGCCAGCAGCTTAGGAGGCGTGACTAGCGCATATAGCACAGATACGCAGTATTTT